A selection of T cell receptor beta chains follows, all from one sample in a study of cytomegalovirus exposure and HLA in healthy donors. The protocol was immunoSEQ multiplex PCR, while the TCRdb copy is restricted to in-frame clones and leaves out a portion. The table has over 85,000 clones, 73% seen once. Sequencing was carried out using PBMCs. The receptors stem from a man in his forties in good health and CMV-seronegative. Each CDR3 is given with its conserved first and last residue. The D gene is left open where the match is weak. Clone size, where shown, is once, few, many, or a class for clones that have expanded.

v_gene	j_gene	d_gene	abundance	CDR3aa	CDR3nt
TRBV11-2	TRBJ1-3	-	-	CASTLRQHSSGNTIYF	TGTGCCAGCACCCTCCGACAGCACAGCTCTGGAAACACCATATATTTT
TRBV30	TRBJ2-7	-	-	CAWFRGYEQYF	TGTGCCTGGTTTCGGGGTTACGAGCAGTACTTC
TRBV5-1	TRBJ1-2	-	-	CASSLVGRSGYTF	TGCGCCAGCAGCTTGGTGGGGAGGAGTGGCTACACCTTC
TRBV27	TRBJ2-5	-	-	CASSHRLAQRKETQYF	TGTGCCAGCAGTCATAGGCTAGCGCAAAGAAAAGAGACCCAGTACTTC
TRBV5-1	TRBJ1-6	-	-	CASSLGSNSPLHF	TGCGCCAGCAGCTTGGGTAGCAATTCACCCCTCCACTTT
TRBV21-1	TRBJ2-5	-	few	CASSKRVAREQGQETQYF	TGTGCCAGCAGCAAAAGGGTAGCCAGGGAACAGGGGCAAGAGACCCAGTACTTC
TRBV9	TRBJ2-7	TRBD1	-	CASSEGGQGYEQYF	TGTGCCAGCAGCGAGGGGGGACAGGGCTACGAGCAGTACTTC
TRBV19	TRBJ2-5	TRBD1	-	CASSILGQELRGQYF	TGTGCCAGTAGTATATTAGGACAGGAGCTTCGGGGCCAGTACTTC
TRBV19	TRBJ1-1	-	-	CASSIYQNTEAFF	TGTGCCAGTAGTATCTACCAGAACACTGAAGCTTTCTTT
TRBV5-1	TRBJ2-5	-	-	CASSFRQAQETQYF	TGCGCCAGCAGCTTTCGCCAGGCCCAAGAGACCCAGTACTTC
TRBV29-1	TRBJ2-2	-	once	CSADSSTTGELFF	TGCAGCGCTGACTCTAGCACTACCGGGGAGCTGTTTTTT
TRBV9	TRBJ2-6	TRBD1	-	CASSVAGQGASGANVLTF	TGTGCCAGCAGCGTAGCCGGACAGGGGGCTTCTGGGGCCAACGTCCTGACTTTC
TRBV29-1	TRBJ2-7	TRBD2	-	CSAWTSGDEQYF	TGCAGCGCCTGGACTAGCGGAGACGAGCAGTACTTC
TRBV7-3	TRBJ2-3	-	-	CASSPDGSERTDTQYF	TGTGCCAGCAGCCCAGATGGCAGCGAGCGCACAGATACGCAGTATTTT
TRBV9	TRBJ2-7	TRBD2	-	CASSVEAGGPYEQYF	TGTGCCAGCAGCGTAGAAGCGGGGGGACCCTACGAGCAGTACTTC
TRBV29-1	TRBJ2-3	TRBD1	-	CSVAQGVDTQYF	TGCAGCGTAGCGCAGGGGGTGGATACGCAGTATTTT
TRBV19	TRBJ2-7	TRBD1	-	CASSALQGVLYEQYF	TGTGCCAGTAGTGCGCTTCAGGGGGTTCTCTACGAGCAGTACTTC
TRBV28	TRBJ1-6	-	-	CASGGFSPLHF	TGTGCCAGCGGGGGGTTTTCACCCCTCCACTTT
TRBV19	TRBJ2-7	TRBD1	once	CASSNRQGSEQYF	TGTGCCAGTAGTAACCGACAGGGGAGCGAGCAGTACTTC
TRBV13	TRBJ2-3	TRBD2	-	CASSLLAGGGTDTQYF	TGTGCCAGCAGCTTACTAGCGGGGGGCGGGACAGATACGCAGTATTTT
TRBV4-2	TRBJ2-4	-	-	CASSQEEDSLAKNIQYF	TGTGCCAGCAGCCAAGAGGAGGACAGTCTAGCCAAAAACATTCAGTACTTC
TRBV7-9	TRBJ2-7	-	-	CASSGGSLYEQYF	TGTGCCAGCAGCGGGGGGTCGCTTTACGAGCAGTACTTC
TRBV5-4	TRBJ1-1	-	-	CASSFDTNTEAFF	TGTGCCAGCAGCTTTGACACGAACACTGAAGCTTTCTTT
TRBV7-9	TRBJ1-2	-	few	CASSNTGYDGYTF	TGTGCCAGCAGCAATACAGGGTATGATGGCTACACCTTC
TRBV9	TRBJ2-1	TRBD2	-	CASSVVGLAGGGGNNEQFF	TGTGCCAGCAGCGTAGTGGGACTAGCGGGGGGGGGAGGGAACAATGAGCAGTTCTTC
TRBV5-4	TRBJ2-3	-	-	CASSLAQRRSTDTQYF	TGTGCCAGCAGCTTGGCCCAACGGAGGAGCACAGATACGCAGTATTTT
TRBV7-3	TRBJ1-1	TRBD1	-	CASSSGQGRAFF	TGTGCCAGCAGCTCAGGACAGGGTAGAGCTTTCTTT
TRBV15	TRBJ2-2	-	-	CATNEGTGELFF	TGTGCCACCAACGAGGGAACCGGGGAGCTGTTTTTT
TRBV6-1	TRBJ1-5	-	-	CASSEEGPGQNNQPQHF	TGTGCCAGCAGTGAAGAGGGCCCTGGACAAAACAATCAGCCCCAGCATTTT
TRBV15	TRBJ2-7	-	-	CATSRDLRREQYF	TGTGCCACCAGCAGGGACTTGAGGAGGGAGCAGTACTTC
TRBV7-2	TRBJ2-3	-	few	CATSAGHTDTQYF	TGTGCCACCAGTGCGGGGCACACAGATACGCAGTATTTT
TRBV13	TRBJ2-7	TRBD1	few	CASSLAGTGRNEQYF	TGTGCCAGCAGCTTAGCCGGGACAGGGAGGAACGAGCAGTACTTC
TRBV6-5	TRBJ1-6	-	-	CASSYSGGGWSLHF	TGTGCCAGCAGTTACAGCGGGGGTGGCTGGTCCCTCCACTTT
TRBV6-5	TRBJ2-7	-	-	CASSYPSGAGGYEQYF	TGTGCCAGCAGTTACCCATCGGGGGCAGGGGGCTACGAGCAGTACTTC
TRBV9	TRBJ2-7	-	once	CASSVAEGYEQYF	TGTGCCAGCAGCGTAGCTGAGGGCTACGAGCAGTACTTC
TRBV21-1	TRBJ2-1	-	few	CASSKAEYDNEQFF	TGTGCCAGCAGCAAAGCGGAGTACGACAATGAGCAGTTCTTC
TRBV10-3	TRBJ1-1	-	-	CAIRGGWTEAFF	TGTGCCATCAGGGGGGGGTGGACTGAAGCTTTCTTT
TRBV10-3	TRBJ2-5	TRBD2	-	CAISSSGTKETQYF	TGTGCCATCAGCTCTTCCGGGACTAAAGAGACCCAGTACTTC
TRBV6-4	TRBJ2-3	TRBD2	-	CASSDSGLAGGRTEQYF	TGTGCCAGCAGTGACTCGGGACTAGCGGGGGGGCGCACCGAGCAGTATTTT
TRBV5-1	TRBJ1-5	-	-	CASNGLHQPQHF	TGCGCCAGCAACGGACTACATCAGCCCCAGCATTTT
TRBV7-2	TRBJ2-7	TRBD2	once	CASSFRGGIYEQYF	TGTGCCAGCAGCTTCCGGGGGGGCATCTACGAGCAGTACTTC
TRBV2	TRBJ1-4	-	few	CASSPRVTNEKLFF	TGTGCCAGCAGCCCTCGGGTAACTAATGAAAAACTGTTTTTT
TRBV7-9	TRBJ2-1	TRBD1	-	CASSPPGQGLNEQFF	TGTGCCAGCAGCCCCCCGGGACAGGGTTTGAATGAGCAGTTCTTC
TRBV6-1	TRBJ1-5	TRBD1	-	CASRKTGQGIWHF	TGTGCCAGCAGAAAGACAGGACAGGGTATTTGGCATTTT
TRBV7-2	TRBJ1-2	-	once	CASSSTVRYGYTF	TGTGCCAGCAGCTCAACAGTCCGCTATGGCTACACCTTC
TRBV6-1	TRBJ1-6	-	-	CASSEPNSPLHF	TGTGCCAGCAGTGAACCGAATTCACCCCTCCACTTT
TRBV9	TRBJ2-1	TRBD2	-	CASSVGLADNEQFF	TGTGCCAGCAGCGTAGGACTAGCGGACAATGAGCAGTTCTTC
TRBV6-5	TRBJ2-3	-	-	CASSYKTSTDTQYF	TGTGCCAGCAGTTACAAGACTAGCACAGATACGCAGTATTTT
TRBV2	TRBJ1-5	TRBD1	-	CASSGQGFDQPQHF	TGTGCCAGCAGTGGACAGGGATTCGATCAGCCCCAGCATTTT
TRBV19	TRBJ1-1	-	-	CASSSVVAEAFF	TGTGCCAGTAGTTCCGTCGTCGCTGAAGCTTTCTTT
TRBV5-6	TRBJ2-1	-	-	CASSILDNEQFF	TGTGCCAGCAGCATCCTAGACAATGAGCAGTTCTTC
TRBV5-4	TRBJ1-6	-	-	CASSLLGGYNSPLHF	TGTGCCAGCAGCTTGTTAGGGGGCTATAATTCACCCCTCCACTTT
TRBV19	TRBJ2-7	TRBD2	-	CASSRRGSGSLYEQYF	TGTGCCAGTAGTCGCCGAGGGAGCGGGAGCCTCTACGAGCAGTACTTC
TRBV4-1	TRBJ2-1	TRBD2	-	CASSQPGLAGRTKSSYNEQFF	TGCGCCAGCAGCCAACCGGGACTAGCGGGGAGAACTAAGAGCTCCTACAATGAGCAGTTCTTC
TRBV16	TRBJ2-7	TRBD2	few	CASSQYSGRGAYEQYF	TGTGCCAGCAGCCAATATTCTGGGCGGGGGGCCTACGAGCAGTACTTC
TRBV7-2	TRBJ1-1	TRBD1	-	CASSNRGRNTEAFF	TGTGCCAGCAGCAACAGGGGGCGGAACACTGAAGCTTTCTTT
TRBV6-5	TRBJ1-1	-	-	CASLGGTEAFF	TGTGCCAGCTTGGGGGGCACTGAAGCTTTCTTT